This record looks at one T cell receptor beta chain sequence and its context. This CDR3 is built from 13 residues. V was cut by 5 bases and J by 2 bases, with 8 bases left in between. Per germline, CDR1 MNHEY and CDR2 SMNVEV (reference sequence). These data come from a study of immune characterization of retroperitoneal liposarcoma. TCRdb used MiXCR to reprocess the PCR reads, holding one entry per CDR3 protein. The sample contains approximately 10,000 distinct CDR3 sequences, under 35% of which appear only once. The origin of this receptor is a female donor with retroperitoneal liposarcoma. Specimen: tumor tissue. This chain connects TRBV27 to TRBJ2-3, with D hard to call. The CDR3 nucleotides read TGTGCCAGCAGTCTCAGCGACACAGATACGCAGTATTTT. It encodes CASSLSDTDTQYF.